This T cell receptor beta chain was identified in a study of blood T cell repertoires in COVID-19. Across the whole study: Researchers got acute and convalescent COVID-19 samples from the United States, Italy and Spain. The cDNA or gDNA used as material had been derived from T cells, B-cell-depleted T cells, or PBMCs.

Profiling relied on immunoSEQ multiplex PCR, and the TCRdb table lists in-frame clones only, not all of them. The profile shows around 93,000 clones, roughly 89% of them singletons. The CDR3 consists of 16 residues. Trimming cost V 5 bases and J 6 bases; bases outside gene matches: 13. Germline-derived CDR1 and CDR2 are MNHEY and SMNVEV (reference sequence). The chain uses TRBV27 and TRBJ2-7, with TRBD1 identical over 10 bases. The specimen sequenced was peripheral blood. The origin of this receptor is a human donor in a cohort sampled during active COVID-19. This chain's CDR3 is CASSPPRQGAFVEQYF. In DNA, the CDR3 is TGTGCCAGCAGTCCTCCCAGACAGGGGGCGTTTGTCGAGCAGTACTTC.